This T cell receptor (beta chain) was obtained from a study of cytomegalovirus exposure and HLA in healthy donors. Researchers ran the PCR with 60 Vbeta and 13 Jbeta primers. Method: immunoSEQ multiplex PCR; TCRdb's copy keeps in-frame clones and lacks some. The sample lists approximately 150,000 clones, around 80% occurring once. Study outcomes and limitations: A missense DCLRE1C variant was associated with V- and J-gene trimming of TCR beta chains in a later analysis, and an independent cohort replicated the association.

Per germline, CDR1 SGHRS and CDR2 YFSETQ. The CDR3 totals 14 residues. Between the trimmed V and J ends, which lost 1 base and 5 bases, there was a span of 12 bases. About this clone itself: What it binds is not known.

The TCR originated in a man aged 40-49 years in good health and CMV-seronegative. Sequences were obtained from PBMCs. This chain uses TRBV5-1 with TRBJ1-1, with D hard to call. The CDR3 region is CASSLIHGRTEAFF. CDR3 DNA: TGCGCCAGCAGCTTGATCCATGGGAGGACTGAAGCTTTCTTT. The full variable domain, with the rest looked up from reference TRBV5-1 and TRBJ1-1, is KAGVTQTPRYLIKTRGQQVTLSCSPISGHRSVSWYQQTPGQGLQFLFEYFSETQRNKGNFPGRFSGRQFSNSRSEMNVSTLELGDSALYLCASSLIHGRTEAFFGQGTRLTVV.